The table lists the clone carrying this T cell receptor beta chain with many counts. Its matching antigen is unknown. This sample was included in a study of Graves' ophthalmopathy and Graves' hyperthyroidism. Findings of the study overall: Most clonotypes expanded in thyroid above 0.001 frequency were present in blood too. Ophthalmopathy was separated from stable hyperthyroidism by a 13-signature model with around 89% sensitivity and around 81% specificity.

RNA transcripts were the source from which TCR beta CDR3 regions were amplified. Following a first-round RT-PCR that used HTBI primers, a second-round multiplex PCR was carried out. MiXCR, applied by TCRdb to the multiplex PCR reads, yields one record per CDR3 protein. The table has 340,000 or so distinct CDR3 sequences, roughly 15% seen once. CAS ≥3, NOSPECS ≥4, moderate-to-severe activity and duration under 3 months marked donors with ophthalmopathy. The CDR3 has 12 amino acids. CDR1 and CDR2 (germline): SQVTM, ANQGSEA. Trimming shortened V by 7 bases and J by 7 bases, and 16 bases separated the two germline ends.

V is TRBV29-1 and J is TRBJ2-5, with D possibly being TRBD1 (7 bases). Sequences were obtained from peripheral blood. The sequence was collected from an adult man with Graves' ophthalmopathy. CDR3 coding DNA: TGCAGCGACCGACAGGGACTCGGGACCCAGTACTTC. Its protein is CSDRQGLGTQYF.